Below, 17 T cell receptor beta chains from the same sample are listed, as sequenced in a study of Ad26.COV2.S vaccination and SARS-CoV-2 variants. The treatment denotes: some 20 received Ad26.COV2.S at low or high dose, single or two shots; several received placebo; per-sample allocation not given. Sampling took place 63 days after the first vaccine or placebo injection. Only in-frame clones appear in the TCRdb table, and some are missing; sequencing was by immunoSEQ multiplex PCR. Of fewer than 900,000 clones listed, around 89% are singletons. Source: peripheral blood, taken in a trial of Ad26.COV2.S vaccine versus placebo. These receptors were obtained from a person aged 18-65 years who received the Ad26.COV2.S COVID-19 vaccine or a placebo.

The chain links TRBV3-1 (or the pseudogene TRBV3-2) to TRBJ2-7, with 8 bases that match TRBD2. The germline gives CDR1 LGHDT, CDR2 YNNKEL (reference sequence). This CDR3 comprises 15 residues. V gave up 4 bases and J gave up 2 bases; unmatched junction bases: 7. The CDR3 DNA is TGTGCCAGCAGCCTCTCTCCGGGGGGGGCCTACGAGCAGTACTTC. It encodes CASSLSPGGAYEQYF.

The chain is built from TRBV6-4 and TRBJ1-6; possibly TRBD1 for D (6 bases). The V end was cut by 6 bases, the J end by 0 bases, with 9 bases between. The CDR3 spans 15 residues. Looked up from germline, CDR1 is MRHNA and CDR2 is SNTAGT. The CDR3 is CASRTDSSYNSPLHF. In DNA, the CDR3 is TGTGCCAGCAGAACGGACAGCTCCTATAATTCACCCCTCCACTTT.

The chain has TRBV2 and TRBJ1-6; 7 bases match TRBD1. This CDR3 region has 16 residues. Germline CDR1 and CDR2: SNHLY and FYNNEI. J gave up 4 bases and V 6 bases, and 9 bases lay outside the gene matches. CDR3 loop: CASRIDREAYNSPLHF. In nucleotides, the CDR3 is TGTGCCAGCAGGATCGACAGGGAGGCATATAATTCACCCCTCCACTTT.

The chain has TRBV30 and TRBJ1-3; D is unresolved. Looked up from germline, CDR1 is GTSNPN and CDR2 is SVGIG (reference sequence). The V and J ends lost 2 bases and 0 bases respectively, with 11 bases between them. The CDR3 length is 15 residues. The CDR3 is CAWSPRALSGNTIYF. In DNA form, the CDR3 reads TGTGCCTGGAGTCCCCGGGCCCTCTCTGGAAACACCATATATTTT.

This chain connects TRBV7-2 to TRBJ1-5, with 8 nucleotides matching TRBD1. This CDR3 comprises 15 residues. Germline V gene data show CDR1 as SGHTA and CDR2 as FQGNSA. Germline trimming cut 6 bases from V and 6 bases from J; bases unmatched to any gene: 10. The CDR3 coding sequence is TGTGCCAGCAGGTTCAATCAGGGGGCAGGTCAGCCCCAGCATTTT. It codes for CASRFNQGAGQPQHF.

This chain links TRBV4-3 with TRBJ2-5, with 7 bases matching TRBD2. From germline, CDR1 is LGHNA and CDR2 YSLEER. The CDR3 extends over 16 amino acids. Losses at the gene ends were 4 bases for V and 5 bases for J; bases not matched to a gene: 13. The CDR3, as DNA: TGCGCCAGCAGCCCCTCACTAGCGTCAGGTCATGAGACCCAGTACTTC. Translated: CASSPSLASGHETQYF.

The chain links TRBV7-9 to TRBJ2-7; D uncertain. The V end lost 2 bases, the J end lost 2 bases, and 10 bases lay between the germline ends. This CDR3 has 14 residues. Germline values: CDR1 SEHNR, CDR2 FQNEAQ (reference sequence). CDR3 loop: CASSLRGGTYEQYF. As DNA, the CDR3 is TGTGCCAGCAGCTTAAGAGGCGGAACCTACGAGCAGTACTTC.

Here the CDR3 reads CASSLPSRSGDFYYGYTF. The DNA for the CDR3 is TGTGCCAGCAGCTTACCCTCCCGCAGCGGGGATTTTTACTATGGCTACACCTTC. V is TRBV7-2 and J is TRBJ1-2; D unresolved. The V and J ends lost 2 bases and 3 bases respectively, with 22 bases between them. The CDR3 contains 18 residues. The germline V gene encodes CDR1 SGHTA and CDR2 FQGNSA.

V gene TRBV5-1 combines with J gene TRBJ2-5; TRBD1 aligns across 7 bases. J gave up 2 bases and V 4 bases, and 8 bases lay outside the gene matches. CDR3 length equals 15 residues. Germline CDR1 is SGHRS and CDR2 is YFSETQ. CDR3 residues: CASSQMGQPQETQYF. The CDR3, as DNA: TGCGCCAGCAGCCAAATGGGACAGCCTCAAGAGACCCAGTACTTC.

The genes are TRBV20-1 and TRBJ2-7; the match to TRBD2 covers 11 bases. This CDR3 region has 17 residues. The J segment lost 0 bases and the V segment lost 6 bases, leaving 13 bases of the junction unmatched. CDR1 and CDR2 (germline): DFQATT, SNEGSKA (reference sequence). This CDR3 reads CSASPTSGGPFSYEQYF. CDR3 sequence (DNA): TGCAGTGCAAGTCCAACTAGCGGGGGCCCTTTCTCCTACGAGCAGTACTTC.

The chain recombines TRBV7-2 with TRBJ1-4, with D possibly matching TRBD1 (5 bases). This CDR3 is 14 amino acids long. The germline V and J ends were trimmed by 5 bases and 3 bases, with 10 bases remaining between them. Germline CDR1 reads SGHTA; CDR2 reads FQGNSA. In DNA form, the CDR3 reads TGTGCCAGCAGCGGGGGTGGAGCTAATGAAAAACTGTTTTTT. This translates into CASSGGGANEKLFF. The whole variable domain, filled in from reference TRBV7-2 and TRBJ1-4, reads GAGVSQSPSNKVTEKGKDVELRCDPISGHTALYWYRQSLGQGLEFLIYFQGNSAPDKSGLPSDRFSAERTGGSVSTLTIQRTQQEDSAVYLCASSGGGANEKLFFGSGTQLSVL.

V is TRBV6-5 and J is TRBJ2-2; TRBD1 matches 8 bases. Germline V gives CDR1 MNHEY, CDR2 SVGAGI. The V gene end was trimmed by 6 bases and the J gene end by 7 bases; junction bases not matched to a gene: 10. CDR3 length: 15 amino acids. In nucleotides, the CDR3 is TGTGCCAGCAGCCTGACGACAGGGGTCTTCGGGGAGCTGTTTTTT. This encodes CASSLTTGVFGELFF.

This chain joins TRBV20-1 and TRBJ1-2, with D uncertain. The ends were cut back, 3 bases at V and 4 bases at J, with 6 bases in the middle. From germline, CDR1 is DFQATT and CDR2 SNEGSKA (reference sequence). The length of the CDR3 is 11 residues. The CDR3 region is CSASPAYGYTF. The CDR3 DNA sequence: TGCAGTGCTAGCCCGGCCTATGGCTACACCTTC.

The chain couples TRBV24-1 to TRBJ2-1; 14 positions agree with TRBD2. CDR3 length: 13 residues. Germline V lookup: CDR1 KGHDR, CDR2 SFDVKD. Trimming removed 10 bases from V and 8 bases from J; junction bases left unmatched: 3. The CDR3 DNA is TGTGCCACGGGACTAGCGGGAGCGTATGAGCAGTTCTTC. Protein product: CATGLAGAYEQFF.

This clone was counted a single time. The rearrangement uses TRBV5-1 and TRBJ2-1, with D tentatively TRBD1 (5 bases). Germline V gene sequence: CDR1 SGHRS, CDR2 YFSETQ. This CDR3 has 14 residues. V was cut by 0 bases and J by 11 bases, with 15 bases left in between. CDR3 sequence reads: CASSLEGEPAQQFF. CDR3 bases: TGCGCCAGCAGCTTGGAAGGGGAACCCGCCCAGCAGTTCTTC.

Note on this clone: Other DNA variants within this sample encode the same CDR3. CDR3 nucleotide sequence: TGTGCCAGCAGTTTAATCGGAGAGACCCAGTACTTC. Its protein is CASSLIGETQYF. V gene TRBV12-3 or TRBV12-4 combines with J gene TRBJ2-5; D is undetermined. Trimming cost V 2 bases and J 4 bases, with 5 bases left between them. The length of the CDR3 is 12 residues.

This clone appeared a single time. The chain recombines TRBV4-3 with TRBJ1-1; D may be TRBD1 (6 bases). The ends were cut back, 0 bases at V and 2 bases at J, with 10 bases in the middle. CDR1 is LGHNA and CDR2 is YSLEER in the germline V gene. CDR3 size: 15 residues. In DNA form, the CDR3 reads TGCGCCAGCAGCCAAGATGAGGGGGTAAACACTGAAGCTTTCTTT. As protein: CASSQDEGVNTEAFF.